Detailed here is one T cell receptor beta chain. The antigen is not known. This record belongs to a study of beta chain features in type 1 diabetes. All of the isolated RNA was reverse transcribed, so expressed TCRB transcripts were sequenced. Libraries were prepared by immunoSEQ multiplex PCR; TCRdb keeps only in-frame clonotypes and omits some of them. The data hold more than 350,000 clones, with about an eighth observed a single time. Findings and caveats of the study: People with Type 1 diabetes carried modestly yet significantly shorter TCRB CDR3s in all four CD4+ subsets. There was no resolution here of whether HLA type influences TCRB rearrangement.

The germline V gene has CDR1 SGHDN and CDR2 FVKESK. V dropped 0 bases and J dropped 4 bases, with 9 bases sitting between them. This CDR3 region has 14 residues. Researchers reported sorting CD4+ naive, central memory, regulatory and stem cell-like memory cells via CD45RO/CCR7/CD25/CD127/CD95/CD27. This TCR derives from a woman under 30 in good health. Sequenced sample: naive CD4+ T cells from blood. The V gene is TRBV14, the J gene TRBJ1-2; possible D gene TRBD1, 5 bases. CDR3 nucleotide sequence: TGTGCCAGCAGCCAAGATAACGGGGCCTATGGCTACACCTTC. Translation: CASSQDNGAYGYTF.